These T cell receptor beta chains were read from a single sample in a study of blood T cell repertoires in COVID-19. Repertoires were generated with immunoSEQ multiplex PCR, while TCRdb's copy carries only in-frame clones and drops some. This table has about 20,000 clones, roughly 86% appearing once. Sequenced input: peripheral blood. These receptors were taken from a human donor in a cohort sampled during active COVID-19. Each CDR3 is given with its conserved first and last residue. The D gene is left open where the match is weak. A clone size is listed for some rows: how often the clone was seen (once, few, many), or a class if it is expanded.

>TRBJ2-1|TRBV7-2|15|NA|NA
TGTGCCAGCAGCTTAGCGTACGGGACTTATAATGAGCAGTTCTTC
CASSLAYGTYNEQFF
>TRBJ2-1|TRBV9|15|TRBD2|NA
TGTGCCAGCAGTGTAACTAGCGGGCCTTACAATGAGCAGTTCTTC
CASSVTSGPYNEQFF
>TRBJ2-7|TRBV5-1|12|NA|NA
TGCGCCAGCAGCTTCGGAGGGATCGAGCAGTACTTC
CASSFGGIEQYF
>TRBJ2-7|TRBV18|13|NA|NA
TGTGCCAGCTCTTCCGGGGGCTCCTACGAGCAGTACTTC
CASSSGGSYEQYF
>TRBJ2-2|TRBV7-3|16|TRBD2|NA
TGTGCCAGCAGCTTGGGGACTAGCGTATTTAACGGGGAGCTGTTTTTT
CASSLGTSVFNGELFF
>TRBJ2-5|TRBV7-9|13|NA|few
TGTGCCAGCAGCCTAGACAGAGAAGAGACCCAGTACTTC
CASSLDREETQYF
>TRBJ2-1|TRBV11-2|16|TRBD2|NA
TGTGCCAGCAGCCCCAGGGAGGGGCTTAACGCCAATGAGCAGTTCTTC
CASSPREGLNANEQFF
>TRBJ1-1|TRBV6-6|14|NA|NA
TGTGCCAGCAGTTACGGGGGGGCGAACACTGAAGCTTTCTTT
CASSYGGANTEAFF
>TRBJ2-5|TRBV11-2|14|NA|NA
TGTGCCAGCAGCTTAGAAGTCAGGCTGGGGACCCAGTACTTC
CASSLEVRLGTQYF
>TRBJ2-7|TRBV7-9|16|TRBD2|once
TGTGCCAGCAGCTTCGGAGGCGGGAGGAGATCCTACGAGCAGTACTTC
CASSFGGGRRSYEQYF
>TRBJ1-2|TRBV28|14|TRBD1|few
TGTGCCAGCAGTCCAAGACAGGGGGCTCAAGGCTACACCTTC
CASSPRQGAQGYTF
>TRBJ2-1|TRBV11-3|16|TRBD2|NA
TGTGCCAGCAGCTTAGGGACTAGCGGGGTCTACAATGAGCAGTTCTTC
CASSLGTSGVYNEQFF
>TRBJ1-5|TRBV5-1|15|TRBD1|NA
TGCGCCAGCAGCAAGGGGACAGGGGATGACCAGCCCCAGCATTTT
CASSKGTGDDQPQHF
>TRBJ1-1|TRBV6-5|13|NA|NA
TGTGCCAGCAGTTACTCGGAGGGCAGTGAAGCTTTCTTT
CASSYSEGSEAFF
>TRBJ2-2|TRBV6-2/TRBV6-3|15|NA|NA
TGTGCCAGCAGTTACCTAGCAGGAGCCACCGGGGAGCTGTTTTTT
CASSYLAGATGELFF
>TRBJ1-1|TRBV28|11|NA|NA
TGTGCCAGCAGCAACAGATTTGAAGCTTTCTTT
CASSNRFEAFF
>TRBJ1-5|TRBV28|14|NA|NA
TGTGCCAGCAGTTTTAGTACGGGCAATCAGCCCCAGCATTTT
CASSFSTGNQPQHF
>TRBJ1-5|TRBV5-1|15|TRBD1|NA
TGCGCCAGCAGCTTCGGACAGGGCGCCGATCAGCCCCAGCATTTT
CASSFGQGADQPQHF
>TRBJ2-1|TRBV9|17|TRBD2|NA
TGTGCCAGCAGCCCTGAGAATCGGGGAGGGTCCTACAATGAGCAGTTCTTC
CASSPENRGGSYNEQFF
>TRBJ1-2|TRBV19|15|NA|NA
TGTGCCAGTAGTAGTCCAGGGGCCCTAAACTATGGCTACACCTTC
CASSSPGALNYGYTF